The 7 T cell receptor beta chains reported below all come from one sample, sequenced in a study of blood T cell repertoires in COVID-19 (dated by TCRdb to the early 2020s). The library was made by the immunoSEQ multiplex PCR assay. TCRdb limited this immuneACCESS table to in-frame rearrangements with V and J called. A share of clones is missing; checked studies link under half to unresolved V genes, and the rest is unexplained. For this sample the table gives under 250,000 clones, of which 88% were detected only once. Jointly, the top ten make up 6% to 6.5% of the sample. Material for sequencing was peripheral blood. The receptors originated from a woman between 25 and 40 years old with COVID-19, enrolled during active disease.

J is TRBJ2-3 and V is TRBV10-3; D perhaps matches TRBD2 (7 bases). The V end lost 0 bases, the J end lost 2 bases, and 12 bases lay between the germline ends. CDR3 length equals 16 residues. Germline V lookup: CDR1 ENHRY, CDR2 SYGVKD. The DNA of the CDR3 is TGTGCCATCAGTGAGTCGAGTCGGGGGGCCACAGATACGCAGTATTTT. This codes for CAISESSRGATDTQYF.

This sequence joins TRBV9 and TRBJ1-2; no firm D call. From germline, CDR1 is SGDLS and CDR2 YYNGEE. The CDR3 extends over 13 amino acids. Trimming left V 0 bases short and J 3 bases short, with 6 bases between. CDR3 coding DNA: TGTGCCAGCAGCGTAGTGGCCGACTATGGCTACACCTTC. This sequence encodes CASSVVADYGYTF.

CDR3 nucleotides: TGCGCCAGCAGGCCTCCCCCCGTAGCGGGAGGCACAGATACGCAGTATTTT. The encoded protein is CASRPPPVAGGTDTQYF. This chain connects TRBV5-1 to TRBJ2-3, with 9 bases that match TRBD2. CDR3 length equals 17 residues. With V trimmed by 5 bases and J by 1 base, 11 bases remained unmatched. Germline V gene data show CDR1 as SGHRS and CDR2 as YFSETQ.

This clone appeared once. The CDR3 is CASSLATRAEAFF. CDR3 nucleotide sequence: TGCGCCAGCAGCTTGGCCACTCGGGCTGAAGCTTTCTTT. J is TRBJ1-1 and V is TRBV5-1; D gene uncertain. CDR1 and CDR2 (germline): SGHRS, YFSETQ. The CDR3 sequence is 13 residues long. The germline V and J ends were trimmed by 0 bases and 6 bases, with 9 bases remaining between them. Based on the CDR3 plus reference TRBV5-1 and TRBJ1-1, the full variable domain is KAGVTQTPRYLIKTRGQQVTLSCSPISGHRSVSWYQQTPGQGLQFLFEYFSETQRNKGNFPGRFSGRQFSNSRSEMNVSTLELGDSALYLCASSLATRAEAFFGQGTRLTVV.

This CDR3 reads CASSRPTQHMLGVSANEQFF. The CDR3, as DNA: TGTGCCAGCAGCCGACCCACCCAGCACATGTTAGGGGTGTCGGCCAATGAGCAGTTCTTC. The genes are TRBV27 and TRBJ2-1, with D possibly being TRBD1 (5 bases). V lost 6 bases to trimming and J lost 6 bases, with 33 bases between them. Per the germline V gene, CDR1 is MNHEY and CDR2 is SMNVEV (reference sequence). The CDR3 consists of 20 residues.

This rearrangement joins TRBV19 to TRBJ1-2; 7 bases fit TRBD1. Germline values: CDR1 LNHDA, CDR2 SQIVND (reference sequence). The J segment lost 2 bases and the V segment lost 5 bases, leaving 8 bases of the junction unmatched. The CDR3 is 15 residues long. For the CDR3, the DNA is TGTGCCAGTAGTCCGCAGACAGGGCCCAACTATGGCTACACCTTC. Protein product: CASSPQTGPNYGYTF.

The chain recombines TRBV4-3 with TRBJ1-2; TRBD1 matches at 8 bases. The germline CDR1 and CDR2 sequences are LGHNA and YSLEER. The CDR3 extends over 18 amino acids. V lost 2 bases, J lost 6 bases, and 17 bases stayed unmatched. The CDR3, as DNA: TGCGCCAGCAGCCAAAGGCGAGTCGATAAAACAGGGGGACATGGCTACACCTTC. Protein: CASSQRRVDKTGGHGYTF.